The entry that follows covers one TCR beta chain sequence. V was pared by 6 bases and J by 3 bases, with 17 bases between. Per germline, CDR1 LNHDA and CDR2 SQIVND (reference sequence). The CDR3 is 15 residues long. The source of the sample is a study of cytomegalovirus exposure and HLA in healthy donors. Study summary: Inside one of the first data releases sat some 93 million unique TCRs taken from HLA-typed donors. Across a few hundred genotyped donors, about 81% landed in the Caucasian-associated ancestry cluster.

The PCR used 60 Vbeta and 13 Jbeta primers. Profiling relied on immunoSEQ multiplex PCR, and the TCRdb table lists in-frame clones only, not all of them. The top ten clones hold 2% to 3% of a sample with under 150,000 clones, around 71% of them seen once. Sequencing used PBMCs. The genes are TRBV19 and TRBJ1-2, with TRBD1 as a possible D gene (6 bases). The sequence was obtained from a woman in her fifties or sixties in good health and CMV-seropositive. The CDR3 protein is CASSWGGARDYGYTF. CDR3 in DNA: TGTGCCAGTAGCTGGGGGGGCGCGAGGGACTATGGCTACACCTTC.